Listed below are T cell receptor beta chains from one sample, sequenced in a study of T-cell memory formation after mild COVID-19. TCRdb reanalysed the 5' RACE reads using MiXCR and keeps one entry per CDR3 protein. This sample carries some 250,000 distinct CDR3 sequences, about a sixth of them seen once, and the ten largest clones take approximately 22%. What was sequenced was PBMCs or a T cell subset sorted from them (not recorded which). These receptors originate from a man between 18 and 35 years old who had mild COVID-19 (a few samples of this study predate the infection). Cell type and time point are not known. The CDR3 runs from the conserved cysteine through the conserved F or W. A D gene is named only where the DNA matches it firmly. The size entry is marked missing in some rows and otherwise reads once, few, many or a size class.

j_call	v_call	d_call	clone_size	cdr3_aa	cdr3_nt
TRBJ2-2	TRBV5-1	.	few	CASCPLGGRADTGELFF	TGCGCCAGCTGTCCCTTGGGGGGGCGAGCTGACACCGGGGAGCTGTTTTTT
TRBJ2-1	TRBV6-4	.	.	CASARDGGHYNEQFF	TGTGCCAGCGCCCGAGATGGGGGTCATTACAATGAGCAGTTCTTC
TRBJ2-3	TRBV20-1	TRBD2	.	CSAKPPGGTSLPDTQYF	TGCAGTGCTAAGCCCCCCGGGGGGACTAGCTTGCCAGATACGCAGTATTTT
TRBJ2-3	TRBV12-5	.	many	CASGSQGITDTQYF	TGTGCTAGTGGTTCACAGGGTATCACAGATACGCAGTATTTT
TRBJ1-2	TRBV18	.	many	CASSAPEQDAYTF	TGTGCCAGCTCCGCCCCAGAGCAGGACGCCTACACCTTC
TRBJ1-2	TRBV20-1	TRBD1	.	CSARGDRVGGYTF	TGCAGTGCTAGAGGGGACAGGGTCGGTGGCTACACCTTC
TRBJ1-1	TRBV5-1	.	.	CASRPGSNTEAFF	TGCGCCAGCAGACCGGGATCGAACACTGAAGCTTTCTTT
TRBJ1-1	TRBV6-5	TRBD1	.	CASTRTTAGGAKTEAFF	TGTGCCAGCACCCGCACAACTGCAGGGGGCGCGAAGACTGAAGCTTTCTTT
TRBJ1-1	TRBV10-2	.	.	CASSAGRTEAFF	TGCGCCAGCAGTGCTGGGAGGACTGAAGCTTTCTTT
TRBJ2-2	TRBV4-1	TRBD1	once	CASSTGLNTGELFF	TGCGCCAGCTCGACAGGGTTGAACACCGGGGAGCTGTTTTTT
TRBJ2-3	TRBV7-2	TRBD2	.	CASSLGLAGVLPQYF	TGTGCCAGCAGCTTGGGACTAGCGGGGGTACTTCCGCAGTATTTT
TRBJ1-1	TRBV7-2	.	.	CASRALSGGAFF	TGTGCCAGCAGAGCTCTTTCAGGAGGAGCTTTCTTT
TRBJ1-2	TRBV6-5	.	.	CASSRDALAPNYGYTF	TGTGCCAGCAGCCGGGACGCCCTCGCCCCTAACTATGGCTACACCTTC
TRBJ2-7	TRBV7-9	.	.	CASSVYREVGSYEQYF	TGTGCCAGCAGCGTATACAGGGAGGTTGGCTCCTACGAGCAGTACTTC
TRBJ1-3	TRBV29-1	.	.	CSADGDSGNTIYF	TGCAGCGCGGACGGTGACTCTGGAAACACCATATATTTT
TRBJ1-5	TRBV6-6	.	.	CASSYVGFQPQHF	TGTGCCAGCAGTTACGTAGGGTTTCAGCCCCAGCATTTT
TRBJ1-3	TRBV4-3	.	.	CASSHGHLSGNTIYF	TGCGCCAGCAGCCACGGACACCTCTCTGGAAACACCATATATTTT
TRBJ2-1	TRBV6-5	.	.	CASSYSAAVGGYNEQFF	TGTGCCAGCAGTTACTCGGCCGCCGTCGGAGGGTACAATGAGCAGTTCTTC
TRBJ1-2	TRBV10-3	.	.	CAISVGEGSYGYTF	TGTGCCATCAGTGTTGGGGAGGGTTCCTATGGCTACACCTTC
TRBJ1-5	TRBV5-5	TRBD1	.	CASSLNRGYNQPQHF	TGTGCCAGCAGCTTGAACAGGGGATACAATCAGCCCCAGCATTTT
TRBJ1-2	TRBV20-1	.	.	CSARDQGGPFYGYTF	TGCAGTGCTAGAGATCAAGGGGGGCCGTTCTATGGCTACACCTTC
TRBJ2-1	TRBV6-5	TRBD2	few	CASSSTSGGPNEQFF	TGTGCCAGCAGTTCGACTAGCGGGGGGCCGAATGAGCAGTTCTTC
TRBJ2-2	TRBV7-8	.	few	CASSLVRVTGELFF	TGTGCCAGCAGCTTAGTGAGGGTCACCGGGGAGCTGTTTTTT
TRBJ2-5	TRBV7-7	.	.	CASSRVAQETQYF	TGTGCTAGCTCCCGAGTGGCCCAAGAGACCCAGTACTTC
TRBJ1-2	TRBV14	TRBD1	few	CASSPLGTGGAYGYTF	TGTGCCAGCAGCCCCCTCGGGACAGGGGGCGCCTATGGCTACACCTTC
TRBJ2-2	TRBV11-2	.	.	CASSLATSGAGELFF	TGTGCCAGCAGCTTGGCCACTTCGGGCGCCGGGGAGCTGTTTTTT
TRBJ2-7	TRBV4-1	.	.	CASSQGWGTQVYEQYF	TGCGCCAGCAGCCAAGGGTGGGGAACGCAGGTCTACGAGCAGTACTTC
TRBJ2-7	TRBV6-5	.	.	CASGVDLYEQYF	TGTGCCAGCGGGGTAGACCTCTACGAGCAGTACTTC
TRBJ2-3	TRBV12-3/TRBV12-4	TRBD1	.	CASSSGTGGVTDTQYF	TGTGCCAGCAGTAGCGGGACAGGGGGCGTGACAGATACGCAGTATTTT
TRBJ1-1	TRBV18	TRBD1	.	CASSPRTGRNTEAFF	TGTGCCAGCTCACCACGGACAGGGAGGAACACTGAAGCTTTCTTT
TRBJ2-5	TRBV5-1	TRBD1	few	CASSLTGDETQYF	TGCGCCAGCAGCCTAACAGGGGACGAGACCCAGTACTTC
TRBJ2-2	TRBV25-1	TRBD2	.	CASMRGGVGTGELFF	TGTGCCAGCATGCGCGGGGGGGTTGGCACCGGGGAGCTGTTTTTT
TRBJ2-1	TRBV10-3	TRBD2	.	CAISDGGGAEGEKFF	TGTGCCATCAGTGACGGCGGGGGGGCCGAGGGTGAGAAGTTCTTC
TRBJ2-1	TRBV4-1	TRBD1	few	CASSSQDRAWNEQFF	TGCGCCAGCAGCTCCCAGGACAGGGCATGGAATGAGCAGTTCTTC
TRBJ2-4	TRBV19	.	few	CASSIAPDRNIQYF	TGTGCCAGTAGTATAGCTCCTGACAGGAACATTCAGTACTTC
TRBJ2-7	TRBV5-1	.	few	CASSARGTYEQYF	TGCGCCAGCAGTGCCAGGGGAACCTACGAGCAGTACTTC
TRBJ1-6	TRBV6-5	.	few	CASSYSMRGSWYSPLHF	TGTGCCAGCAGTTACTCAATGAGAGGCTCCTGGTACTCACCCCTCCACTTT
TRBJ1-3	TRBV7-2	.	.	CASSVIRPGGNTIYF	TGTGCCAGCAGCGTAATAAGACCCGGTGGAAACACCATATATTTT
TRBJ1-2	TRBV6-5	.	.	CASSYSGQGSFYGYTF	TGTGCCAGCAGTTACTCGGGGCAGGGTAGTTTCTATGGCTACACCTTC
TRBJ1-5	TRBV20-1	.	once	CSAYSRTLNQPQHF	TGCAGTGCTTACTCCCGGACCTTAAATCAGCCCCAGCATTTT
TRBJ1-5	TRBV5-1	.	.	CASSLSGGANQPQHF	TGCGCCAGCAGCTTGTCCGGGGGCGCGAATCAGCCCCAGCATTTT
TRBJ2-1	TRBV6-2/TRBV6-3	.	.	CASNSALWGYEQFF	TGTGCCAGCAATAGCGCTCTCTGGGGTTATGAGCAGTTCTTC
TRBJ1-1	TRBV4-1	.	few	CASSPLRGDTEAFF	TGCGCCAGCAGCCCCTTAAGAGGGGACACTGAAGCTTTCTTT
TRBJ2-5	TRBV20-1	.	few	CSARGGETQYF	TGCAGTGCTAGGGGGGGAGAGACCCAGTACTTC
TRBJ1-1	TRBV7-6	.	few	CASSLLVSANTEAFF	TGTGCCAGCAGCTTATTGGTCAGCGCGAACACTGAAGCTTTCTTT
TRBJ2-7	TRBV12-3/TRBV12-4	TRBD2	many	CASSLTGGSDEQYF	TGTGCCAGCAGTTTAACGGGGGGAAGCGACGAGCAGTACTTC
TRBJ2-3	TRBV5-1	.	.	CASSGGVSTDTQYF	TGCGCCAGCAGCGGGGGAGTGAGCACAGATACGCAGTATTTT
TRBJ1-2	TRBV4-3	.	few	CASSQVGGPNYGYTF	TGCGCCAGCAGCCAAGTCGGCGGACCTAACTATGGCTACACCTTC
TRBJ1-4	TRBV2	TRBD1	.	CASSEATGGYEKLFF	TGTGCCAGCAGTGAAGCCACAGGGGGTTATGAAAAACTGTTTTTT
TRBJ2-3	TRBV5-1	.	few	CASRQAERDTQYF	TGCGCCAGTAGACAGGCAGAAAGAGATACGCAGTATTTT
TRBJ1-5	TRBV6-5	.	.	CASSYSGDLGQPQHF	TGTGCCAGCAGTTACTCGGGGGACTTGGGGCAGCCCCAGCATTTT